This T cell receptor (beta chain) was identified during a study of blood T cell repertoires in COVID-19. Study-wide context: Researchers got acute and convalescent COVID-19 samples from the United States, Italy and Spain. The analysed material was cDNA or gDNA that came from T cells, B-cell-depleted T cells, or PBMCs.

This CDR3 region has 15 residues. CDR1 SGHTA and CDR2 FQGTGA come from the germline V gene. V was pared by 4 bases and J by 4 bases, with 6 bases of the junction left unmatched. Source study methods: Reference gene primer amplification gave nucleated cell count estimates. Data came from immunoSEQ multiplex PCR; TCRdb stores just in-frame clones and leaves some out. Clone size and V and J calls were adopted from that table, with D and trimming inferred from the DNA. The sample gives 80,000 to 90,000 clones, more than 65% of which show up once; about 11% is in the top ten. The sequencing sample was made of peripheral blood. This chain connects TRBV7-3 to TRBJ2-3, with 9 nucleotides matching TRBD2. The TCR comes from a man in his sixties or seventies with acute or convalescent COVID-19. The CDR3 here is CASSSRLAEADTQYF. For the CDR3, the DNA is TGTGCCAGCAGCTCAAGACTAGCGGAGGCAGATACGCAGTATTTT. Filled out from reference TRBV7-3 and TRBJ2-3, the complete variable domain reads GAGVSQTPSNKVTEKGKYVELRCDPISGHTALYWYRQSLGQGPEFLIYFQGTGAADDSGLPNDRFFAVRPEGSVSTLKIQRTERGDSAVYLCASSSRLAEADTQYFGPGTRLTVL.